This T cell receptor beta chain was sequenced for a study of OX40 agonist ivuxolimab in advanced cancers. Study conclusions and caveats: CD4+ and CD8+ blood T cells expanded clonally by week 6 at 0.1 to 3.0 mg/kg.

On this clone itself: Its antigen is unknown.

The ends lost 4 bases at V and 6 bases at J; junction bases unmatched: 15. Germline V gene sequence: CDR1 LNHDA, CDR2 SQIVND (reference sequence). The CDR3 consists of 18 residues. TCRdb's copy holds only in-frame clones and misses some; the assay was immunoSEQ multiplex PCR. The profile shows about 91,000 clones, about 89% of them singletons. The sample consisted of CD4+ or CD8+ T cells sorted from blood, taken in a trial of the OX40 agonist ivuxolimab. The chain recombines TRBV19 with TRBJ1-5; the match to TRBD1 covers 10 bases. The clonotype was recovered from an adult with an advanced solid tumor such as melanoma, head and neck, liver or kidney cancer. In nucleotides, the CDR3 is TGTGCCAGTAGTACAGCTCACCCCGGGACAGGGGCGGTTCAGCCCCAGCATTTT. Translated, it gives CASSTAHPGTGAVQPQHF.